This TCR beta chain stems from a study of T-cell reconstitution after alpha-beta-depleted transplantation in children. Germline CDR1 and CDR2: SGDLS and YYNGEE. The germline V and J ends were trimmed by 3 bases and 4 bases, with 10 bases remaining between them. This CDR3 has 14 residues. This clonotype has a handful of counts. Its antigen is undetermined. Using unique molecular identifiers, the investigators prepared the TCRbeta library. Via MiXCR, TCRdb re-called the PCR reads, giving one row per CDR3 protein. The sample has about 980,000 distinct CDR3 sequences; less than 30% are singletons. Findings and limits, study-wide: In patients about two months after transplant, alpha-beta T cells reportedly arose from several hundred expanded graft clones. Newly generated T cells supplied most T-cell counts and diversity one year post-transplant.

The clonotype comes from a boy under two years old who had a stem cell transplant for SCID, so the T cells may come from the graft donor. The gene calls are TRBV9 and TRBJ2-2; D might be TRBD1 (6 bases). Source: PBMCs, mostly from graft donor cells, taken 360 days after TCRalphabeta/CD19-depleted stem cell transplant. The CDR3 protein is CASSALGGTGELFF. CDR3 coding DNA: TGTGCCAGCAGCGCCCTAGGGGGCACCGGGGAGCTGTTTTTT. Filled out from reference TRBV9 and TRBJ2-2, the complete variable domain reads DSGVTQTPKHLITATGQRVTLRCSPRSGDLSVYWYQQSLDQGLQFLIQYYNGEERAKGNILERFSAQQFPDLHSELNLSSLELGDSALYFCASSALGGTGELFFGEGSRLTVL.